Shown below are 15 T cell receptor beta chains from a single sample sequenced in a study of CD8 T cells in Susac syndrome. 0.5 to 1 ug RNA was reverse transcribed with random hexamers. TCRdb re-analysed the immunoSEQ multiplex PCR reads in MiXCR, keeping a single row per CDR3 protein. The data contain approximately 160,000 distinct CDR3 sequences, around 93% of them seen just once; the ten biggest clones take up around 0.097%. Material for sequencing was CD4+ T cells from PBMCs. These receptors all come from a human donor with multiple sclerosis.

Here the CDR3 reads CASRKDRRSNQPQHF. The CDR3 coding sequence is TGTGCCAGTAGAAAGGACAGGAGGAGCAATCAGCCCCAGCATTTT. V and J are TRBV19 and TRBJ1-5; 7 positions match TRBD1. CDR1 is LNHDA, CDR2 SQIVND, per germline (reference sequence). This CDR3 is 15 amino acids long. With V trimmed by 6 bases and J by 1 base, 6 bases remained unmatched.

The chain joins TRBV20-1 to TRBJ2-5; 7 nucleotides agree with TRBD2. V lost 5 bases, J lost 3 bases, and 12 bases stayed unmatched. This CDR3 is built from 15 residues. Germline V CDR1 and CDR2: DFQATT, SNEGSKA (reference sequence). The CDR3 sequence is CSARKGASGKETQYF. In DNA, the CDR3 is TGCAGTGCTCGTAAGGGTGCTAGCGGTAAAGAGACCCAGTACTTC.

The CDR3 nucleotides are TGTGCCAGCAGCCTAGCGGGAGTCTACGAGCAGTTCTTC. This codes for CASSLAGVYEQFF. The chain uses TRBV27 and TRBJ2-1; the match to TRBD2 covers 10 bases. The V segment lost 6 bases and the J segment 10 bases; nucleotides outside the gene matches: 6. The CDR3 is 13 amino acids. Germline V gene lookup returns CDR1 MNHEY and CDR2 SMNVEV (reference sequence).

J is TRBJ2-7 and V is TRBV6-2 or TRBV6-3, with D maybe TRBD1 (5 bases). Germline CDR1 is MNHEY and CDR2 is SVGEGT. This CDR3 has 12 amino acids. V was cut by 2 bases and J by 3 bases, with 5 bases left in between. CDR3 amino acids: CASSYRGYEQYF. The CDR3 DNA reads TGTGCCAGCAGTTACAGGGGCTACGAGCAGTACTTC.

The chain combines TRBV2 with TRBJ2-4; D is ambiguous. The V gene's germline CDR1 is SNHLY and CDR2 FYNNEI. This CDR3 has 13 amino acids. With 3 bases removed from V and 7 bases from J, the gap between germline ends came to 10 bases. The CDR3 bases are TGTGCCAGCAGTGAGGTGAGGTTCAACATTCAGTACTTC. Protein: CASSEVRFNIQYF.

This chain uses TRBV2 with TRBJ2-7, with 7 bases lining up with TRBD1. With 4 bases clipped from V and 2 bases from J, the junction kept 5 bases outside the gene matches. The CDR3 is 14 amino acids. Germline assignment: CDR1 SNHLY and CDR2 FYNNEI. The CDR3 nucleotides are TGTGCCAGCAGTGCGAACAGGGGAACCTACGAGCAGTACTTC. Amino acid sequence: CASSANRGTYEQYF.

This clonotype was counted between two and nine times. The genes are TRBV12-3 or TRBV12-4 and TRBJ2-7; 9 positions match TRBD1. The junction had 3 bases not matched to a gene; V was cut back by 6 bases and J by 6 bases. The CDR3 is 12 residues long. In DNA, the CDR3 is TGTGCCAGCAGGCGGACAGGGGTCGAGCAGTACTTC. The encoded protein is CASRRTGVEQYF.

This chain uses TRBV3-1 with TRBJ2-4; TRBD2 is a possible D gene (5 bases). The length of the CDR3 is 14 residues. Germline CDR1 is LGHDT and CDR2 is YNNKEL (reference sequence). Deletions cut 1 base from V and 6 bases from J, with 10 bases between. The CDR3: CASSQVGDTNIQYF. Written as DNA, the CDR3 is TGTGCCAGCAGCCAAGTGGGAGACACAAACATTCAGTACTTC. The full variable domain, its missing parts supplied by reference TRBV3-1 and TRBJ2-4, is DTAVSQTPKYLVTQMGNDKSIKCEQNLGHDTMYWYKQDSKKFLKIMFSYNNKELIINETVPNRFSPKSPDKAHLNLHINSLELGDSAVYFCASSQVGDTNIQYFGAGTRLSVL.

The rearrangement uses TRBV20-1 and TRBJ2-1; the match to TRBD2 covers 7 bases. Losses at the gene ends were 0 bases for V and 4 bases for J; bases not matched to a gene: 9. The germline CDR1 and CDR2 sequences are DFQATT and SNEGSKA (reference sequence). This CDR3 comprises 16 residues. Written as DNA, the CDR3 is TGCAGTGCTAGAGATTTAGCTAGCGGACCTTACAATGAGCAGTTCTTC. As protein: CSARDLASGPYNEQFF.

V is TRBV3-1 and J is TRBJ2-7, with D possibly being TRBD1 (5 bases). The V end was cut by 0 bases, the J end by 2 bases, with 14 bases between. This CDR3 comprises 16 residues. Germline values: CDR1 LGHDT, CDR2 YNNKEL (reference sequence). CDR3 protein: CASSQDLGAAPYEQYF. The CDR3 DNA reads TGTGCCAGCAGCCAAGATTTAGGGGCAGCCCCCTACGAGCAGTACTTC.

V and J are TRBV27 and TRBJ2-2; 10 nucleotides agree with TRBD1. The CDR3 spans 16 residues. V was pared by 5 bases and J by 3 bases, with 6 bases of the junction left unmatched. Germline V gene sequence: CDR1 MNHEY, CDR2 SMNVEV (reference sequence). The DNA of the CDR3 is TGTGCCAGCAGTCCACGACAGGGGGCTTACACCGGGGAGCTGTTTTTT. Translated: CASSPRQGAYTGELFF.

The chain has TRBV6-1 and TRBJ1-5; 11 nucleotides align to TRBD1. V trimming: 5 bases; J trimming: 4 bases; junction bases outside the gene matches: 4. The CDR3 has 15 amino acids. Germline assignment: CDR1 MNHNS and CDR2 SASEGT. In DNA, the CDR3 is TGTGCCAGCAGTACGGACAGGGGGCATAATCAGCCCCAGCATTTT. Protein sequence: CASSTDRGHNQPQHF.

This chain links TRBV9 with TRBJ2-6; D gene uncertain. The CDR3 covers 16 residues. The V end was cut by 4 bases, the J end by 0 bases, with 11 bases between. From germline, CDR1 is SGDLS and CDR2 YYNGEE. The CDR3 region is CASSPIPGSGANVLTF. The CDR3 nucleotides are TGTGCCAGCAGCCCGATCCCTGGCTCTGGGGCCAACGTCCTGACTTTC.

The gene calls are TRBV12-3 or TRBV12-4 and TRBJ1-5; 7 bases agree with TRBD1. This CDR3 has 14 amino acids. V gave up 6 bases and J gave up 3 bases; unmatched junction bases: 5. CDR3 protein: CASSTDRFNQPQHF. Here the CDR3 DNA reads TGTGCCAGCAGCACGGACAGGTTCAATCAGCCCCAGCATTTT.

This chain connects TRBV9 to TRBJ2-1; D not certain. Looked up from germline, CDR1 is SGDLS and CDR2 is YYNGEE. The ends were cut back, 4 bases at V and 8 bases at J, with 19 bases in the middle. The CDR3 is 15 amino acids. The CDR3 DNA is TGTGCCAGCAGCCCTGGGCTCGTTGGGCTCGATGAGCAGTTCTTC. Translation gives CASSPGLVGLDEQFF.